The sequence of this T cell receptor (beta chain) was determined in a study of a mutant IDH1 vaccine in newly diagnosed glioma. The overall study: The initiation of vaccination occurred 4-6 weeks after radiotherapy alone, or with temozolomide cycles. Those enrolled had earlier been treated with radiotherapy, temozolomide, or both, mostly both.

Notes on this clone: Its target is unknown. Within the sample, other DNA sequences also encode this same CDR3.

Stated time point: week 47, end of study. In the vaccine, a single dose held 300 ug of the mutant IDH1 20-mer peptide, along with topical imiquimod. Study observations and caveats: In 85% to 95% of patients, immune responses induced by the vaccine occurred.

V gave up 4 bases and J gave up 3 bases, with 4 bases separating them. The CDR3 covers 11 residues. Germline assignment: CDR1 MDHEN and CDR2 SYDVKM. Profiled with immunoSEQ multiplex PCR; TCRdb holds only in-frame clones, not every one. The table records tens of thousands of clones, approximately 78% of them present only once. The chain couples TRBV28 to TRBJ2-7; no reliable D call. The specimen comprised PBMCs, sampled from a glioma patient whose treatment included an IDH1 peptide vaccine. The clonotype originates from a man in his forties with glioma. CDR3 DNA sequence: TGTGCCAGCAGTTCCTACTACGAGCAGTACTTC. Translated, it gives CASSSYYEQYF. Full variable domain (remainder filled in from reference TRBV28 and TRBJ2-7): DVKVTQSSRYLVKRTGEKVFLECVQDMDHENMFWYRQDPGLGLRLIYFSYDVKMKEKGDIPEGYSVSREKKERFSLILESASTNQTSMYLCASSSYYEQYFGPGTRLTVT.